This T cell receptor (beta chain) was captured in a study of blood T cells in healthy people across ages. Study-wide results and limits: Relative to aged donors, long-lived donors carried more naive CD4+ cells and displayed higher diversity. Per million T cells, TCR beta diversity dropped roughly linearly as age increased.

A few counts support this clonotype. The antigen remains unidentified. Total RNA extraction produced at least 5.5 micrograms (per sample) for the study. The CDR3 runs to 14 residues. Trimming cost V 8 bases and J 1 base, with 14 bases left between them. The germline V gene has CDR1 MNHEY and CDR2 SMNVEV (reference sequence). A second PCR of 7 to 11 cycles used a sample-barcoded 5' primer and a J-beta primer mix. TCRdb reanalysed the 5' RACE reads using MiXCR and keeps one entry per CDR3 protein. Counted here are over 700,000 distinct CDR3 sequences, 20% to 25% occurring once; the ten biggest clones make up 9.4%. Another study also made use of these data, one on T cells of mothers and their children. This second study notes: Thymic selection, a shaping force on TCR recombination output, acts similarly in related and unrelated pairs.

This sequence joins TRBV27 and TRBJ1-1; D uncertain. This clonotype was sampled from a boy aged 10-17 years in good health. Sequencing input: blood. CDR3 DNA: TGTGCCAGCCACCCATTATGGAGGAACACTGAAGCTTTCTTT. As protein: CASHPLWRNTEAFF.